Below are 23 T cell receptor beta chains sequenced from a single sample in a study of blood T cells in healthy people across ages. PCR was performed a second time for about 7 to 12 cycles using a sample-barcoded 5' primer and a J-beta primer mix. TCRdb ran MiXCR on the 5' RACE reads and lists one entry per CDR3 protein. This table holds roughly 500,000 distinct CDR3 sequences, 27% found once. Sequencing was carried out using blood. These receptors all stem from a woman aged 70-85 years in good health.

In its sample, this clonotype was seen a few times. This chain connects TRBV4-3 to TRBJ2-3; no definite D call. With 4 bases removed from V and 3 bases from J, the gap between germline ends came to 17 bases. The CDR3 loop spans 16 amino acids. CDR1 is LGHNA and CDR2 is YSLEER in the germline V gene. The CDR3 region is CASSPGKGLVTDTQYF. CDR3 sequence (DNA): TGCGCCAGCAGCCCCGGAAAGGGCCTGGTTACAGATACGCAGTATTTT.

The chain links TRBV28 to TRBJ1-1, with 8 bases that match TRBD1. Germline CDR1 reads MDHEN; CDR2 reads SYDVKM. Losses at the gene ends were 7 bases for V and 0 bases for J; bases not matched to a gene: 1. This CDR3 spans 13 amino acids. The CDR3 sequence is CASKTGVNTEAFF. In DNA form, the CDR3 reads TGTGCCAGCAAGACAGGGGTGAACACTGAAGCTTTCTTT.

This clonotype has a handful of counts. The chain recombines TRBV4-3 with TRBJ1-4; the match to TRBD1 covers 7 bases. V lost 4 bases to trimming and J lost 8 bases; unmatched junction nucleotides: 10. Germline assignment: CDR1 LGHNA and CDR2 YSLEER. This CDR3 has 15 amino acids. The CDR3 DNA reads TGCGCCAGCAGCCTTCAGGGGGAGTCGGACGAAAAACTGTTTTTT. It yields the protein CASSLQGESDEKLFF.

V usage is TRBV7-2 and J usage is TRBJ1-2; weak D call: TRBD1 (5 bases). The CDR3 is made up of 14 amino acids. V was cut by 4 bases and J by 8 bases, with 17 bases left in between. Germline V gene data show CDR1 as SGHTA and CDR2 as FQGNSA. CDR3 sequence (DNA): TGTGCCAGCAGCTCAGGGCTCCAGGGAGGGGGCTACACCTTC. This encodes CASSSGLQGGGYTF.

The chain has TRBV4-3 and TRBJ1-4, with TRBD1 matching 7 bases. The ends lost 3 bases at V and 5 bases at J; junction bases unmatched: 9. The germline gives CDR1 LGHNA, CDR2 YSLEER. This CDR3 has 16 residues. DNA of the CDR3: TGCGCCAGCAGCCAGGACCGACAGGGAGGGAATGAAAAACTGTTTTTT. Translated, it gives CASSQDRQGGNEKLFF.

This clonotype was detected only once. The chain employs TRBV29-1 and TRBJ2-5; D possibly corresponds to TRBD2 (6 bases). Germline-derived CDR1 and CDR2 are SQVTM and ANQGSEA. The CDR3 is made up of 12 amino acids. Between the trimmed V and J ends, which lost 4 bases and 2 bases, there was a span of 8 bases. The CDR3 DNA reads TGCAGCGTTGGTAGCGGACAAGAGACCCAGTACTTC. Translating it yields CSVGSGQETQYF.

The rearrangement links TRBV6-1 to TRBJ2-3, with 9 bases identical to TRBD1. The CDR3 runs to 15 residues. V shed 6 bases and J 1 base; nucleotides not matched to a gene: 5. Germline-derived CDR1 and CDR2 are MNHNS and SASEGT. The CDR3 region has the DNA TGTGCCAGCAGAACAGGGGGCGCCGGCACAGATACGCAGTATTTT. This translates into CASRTGGAGTDTQYF.

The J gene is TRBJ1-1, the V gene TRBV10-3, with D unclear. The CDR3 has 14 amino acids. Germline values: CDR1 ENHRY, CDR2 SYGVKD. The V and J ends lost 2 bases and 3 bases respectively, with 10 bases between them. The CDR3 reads CAISEVSGDTEAFF. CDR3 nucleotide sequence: TGTGCCATCAGTGAGGTGAGTGGGGACACTGAAGCTTTCTTT.

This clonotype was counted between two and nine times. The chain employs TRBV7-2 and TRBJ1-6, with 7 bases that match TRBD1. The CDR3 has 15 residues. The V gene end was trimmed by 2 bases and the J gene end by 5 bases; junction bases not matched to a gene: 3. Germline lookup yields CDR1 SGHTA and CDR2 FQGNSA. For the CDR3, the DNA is TGTGCCAGCAGCTTAAAGGGACAGAATAATTCACCCCTCCACTTT. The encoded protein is CASSLKGQNNSPLHF.

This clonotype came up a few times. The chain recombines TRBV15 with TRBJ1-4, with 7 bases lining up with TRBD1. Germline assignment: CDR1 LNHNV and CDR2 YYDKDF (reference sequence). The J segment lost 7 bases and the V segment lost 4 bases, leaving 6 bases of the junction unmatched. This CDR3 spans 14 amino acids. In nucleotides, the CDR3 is TGTGCCACCAGCAAGACAGGGCTGATTGAAAAACTGTTTTTT. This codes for CATSKTGLIEKLFF.

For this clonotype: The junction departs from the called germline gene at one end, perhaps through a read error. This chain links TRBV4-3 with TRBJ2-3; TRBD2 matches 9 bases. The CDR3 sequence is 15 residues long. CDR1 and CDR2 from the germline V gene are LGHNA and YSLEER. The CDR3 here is CANSQRLAVTDTQYF. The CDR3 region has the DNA TGCGCCAACAGCCAGAGACTAGCGGTCACAGATACGCAGTATTTT.

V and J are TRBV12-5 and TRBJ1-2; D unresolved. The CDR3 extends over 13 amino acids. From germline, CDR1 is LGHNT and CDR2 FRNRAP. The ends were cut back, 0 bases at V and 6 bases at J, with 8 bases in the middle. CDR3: CASGLVRIDGYTF. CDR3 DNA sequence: TGTGCTAGTGGTTTGGTACGGATCGATGGCTACACCTTC.

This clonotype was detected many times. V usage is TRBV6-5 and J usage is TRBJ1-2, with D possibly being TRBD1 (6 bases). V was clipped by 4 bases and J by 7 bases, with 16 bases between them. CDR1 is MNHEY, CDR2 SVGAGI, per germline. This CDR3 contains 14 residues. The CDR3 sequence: CASSFRRGGGGYTF. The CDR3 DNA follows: TGTGCCAGCAGTTTTCGAAGGGGGGGAGGTGGCTACACCTTC.

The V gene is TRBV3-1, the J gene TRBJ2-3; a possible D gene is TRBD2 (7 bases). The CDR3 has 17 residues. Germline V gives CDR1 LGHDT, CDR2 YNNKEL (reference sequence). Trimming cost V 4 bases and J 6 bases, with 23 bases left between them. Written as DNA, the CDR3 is TGTGCCAGCAGCCTCCGGGGGCGGGGGCCTCCGTCGGATACGCAGTATTTT. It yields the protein CASSLRGRGPPSDTQYF.

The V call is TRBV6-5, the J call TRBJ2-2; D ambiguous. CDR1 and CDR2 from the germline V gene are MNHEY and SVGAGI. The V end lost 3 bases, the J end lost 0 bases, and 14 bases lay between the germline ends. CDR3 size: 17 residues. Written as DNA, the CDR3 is TGTGCCAGCAGTTATATTTTGGGCAGGCCGAACACCGGGGAGCTGTTTTTT. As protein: CASSYILGRPNTGELFF.

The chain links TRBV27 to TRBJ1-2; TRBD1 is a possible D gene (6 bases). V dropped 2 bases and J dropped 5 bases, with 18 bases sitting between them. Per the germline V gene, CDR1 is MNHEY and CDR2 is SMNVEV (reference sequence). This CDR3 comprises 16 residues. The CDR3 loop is CASSLQGRGPGYGYTF. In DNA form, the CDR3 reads TGTGCCAGCAGTTTACAGGGGAGGGGACCTGGGTATGGCTACACCTTC.

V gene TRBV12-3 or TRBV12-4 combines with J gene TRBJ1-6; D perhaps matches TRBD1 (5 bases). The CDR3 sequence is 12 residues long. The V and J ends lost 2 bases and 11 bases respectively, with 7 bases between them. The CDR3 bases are TGTGCCAGCAGTTTACAGGGAACACCCCTCCACTTT. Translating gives CASSLQGTPLHF.

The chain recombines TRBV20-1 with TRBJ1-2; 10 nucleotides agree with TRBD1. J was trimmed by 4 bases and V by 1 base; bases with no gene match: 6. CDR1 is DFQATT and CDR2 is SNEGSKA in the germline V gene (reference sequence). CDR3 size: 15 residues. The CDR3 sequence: CSARGPGQGTYGYTF. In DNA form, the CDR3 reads TGCAGTGCTAGAGGACCGGGACAGGGGACCTATGGCTACACCTTC.

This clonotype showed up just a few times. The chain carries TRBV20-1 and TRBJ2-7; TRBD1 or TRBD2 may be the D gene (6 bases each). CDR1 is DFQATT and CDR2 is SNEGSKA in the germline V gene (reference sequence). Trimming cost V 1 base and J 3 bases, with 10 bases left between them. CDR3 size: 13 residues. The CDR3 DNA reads TGCAGTGCTAGAGGGGGGGCGGTCTACGAGCAGTACTTC. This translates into CSARGGAVYEQYF.

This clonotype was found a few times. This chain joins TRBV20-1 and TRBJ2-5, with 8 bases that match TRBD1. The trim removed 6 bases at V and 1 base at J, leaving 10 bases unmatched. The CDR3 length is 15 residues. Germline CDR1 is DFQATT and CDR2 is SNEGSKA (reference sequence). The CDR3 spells CSAHGQGPPQETQYF. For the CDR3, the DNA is TGCAGTGCACATGGACAGGGCCCTCCCCAAGAGACCCAGTACTTC.

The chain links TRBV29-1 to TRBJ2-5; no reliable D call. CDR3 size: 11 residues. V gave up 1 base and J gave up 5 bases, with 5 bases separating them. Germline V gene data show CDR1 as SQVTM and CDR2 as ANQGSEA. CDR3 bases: TGCAGCGTTGAAGTAGGCGAGACCCAGTACTTC. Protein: CSVEVGETQYF.

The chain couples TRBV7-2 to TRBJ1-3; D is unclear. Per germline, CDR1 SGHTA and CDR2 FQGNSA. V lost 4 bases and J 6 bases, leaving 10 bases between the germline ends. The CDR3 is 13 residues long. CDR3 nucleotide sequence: TGTGCCAGCAGCTCGGAAGTCGTAAACACCATATATTTT. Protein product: CASSSEVVNTIYF.

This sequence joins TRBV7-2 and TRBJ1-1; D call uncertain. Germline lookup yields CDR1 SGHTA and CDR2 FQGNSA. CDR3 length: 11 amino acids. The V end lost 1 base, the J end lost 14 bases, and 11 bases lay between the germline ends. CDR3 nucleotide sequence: TGTGCCAGCAGCTTAGAGGTCGAGATGTTCTTT. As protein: CASSLEVEMFF.